This T cell receptor beta chain stems from a study of blood T cell repertoires in COVID-19. The overall study: T cells, B-cell-depleted T cells, or PBMCs supplied cDNA or gDNA.

Deletions cut 2 bases from V and 5 bases from J, with 13 bases between. Germline CDR1 is MNHNS and CDR2 is SASEGT. The CDR3 extends over 14 amino acids. The assay was immunoSEQ multiplex PCR, and TCRdb's table has in-frame clones only and misses some. The profile shows 200,000 to 300,000 clones, around 85% of them singletons. This clone was seen a handful of times. This sequence was found in a woman in her sixties or seventies with active or convalescent COVID-19. The rearrangement links TRBV6-1 to TRBJ2-7; weak D call: TRBD1 (5 bases). Sequenced sample: peripheral blood. CDR3 loop: CASSELGVWNEQYF. The CDR3 DNA sequence: TGTGCCAGCAGTGAACTAGGGGTCTGGAACGAGCAGTACTTC.